This T cell receptor (beta chain) was captured in a study of cytomegalovirus exposure and HLA in healthy donors. General observations from the study: In an earlier analysis, most TCR beta V segments were productive about 87% or about 30% of the time.

This PCR relied on a set of 60 Vbeta primers and 13 Jbeta primers. Data came from immunoSEQ multiplex PCR; TCRdb stores just in-frame clones and leaves some out. The sample shows about 140,000 clones, roughly 86% of them seen only once. With respect to this clone: What it recognizes is unknown.

The ends lost 11 bases at V and 5 bases at J; junction bases unmatched: 11. The CDR3 length is 13 residues. Germline V gene data show CDR1 as MGHDK and CDR2 as SYGVNS. Sequences were obtained from PBMCs. This chain connects TRBV25-1 to TRBJ2-7, with 8 bases matching TRBD1. This TCR was recovered from a woman in her thirties or forties in good health and CMV-seronegative. DNA for the CDR3: TGTGCCCTCCTCGGACAGGGCCCGCACGAGCAGTACTTC. Translated, it gives CALLGQGPHEQYF.